This TCR beta chain is from a study of T cells after yellow fever vaccination. TCRdb called the 5' RACE reads again in MiXCR, with one record for every CDR3 protein. The data contain hundreds of thousands of distinct CDR3 sequences, 9% to 15% of them singletons. This clonotype was found a few times. The length of the CDR3 is 16 residues. With 0 bases clipped from V and 5 bases from J, the junction kept 3 bases outside the gene matches. Looked up from germline, CDR1 is SGHTA and CDR2 is FQGNSA. The sample in question was PBMCs, obtained on the day of the yellow fever booster vaccination. The chain has TRBV7-2 and TRBJ2-5; the match to TRBD2 covers 13 bases. The receptor comes from a man in his thirties or forties who received the YFV17D yellow fever vaccine. The CDR3 is CASSLAGLAGAETQYF. The CDR3 DNA reads as TGTGCCAGCAGCTTAGCTGGACTAGCGGGAGCCGAGACCCAGTACTTC.